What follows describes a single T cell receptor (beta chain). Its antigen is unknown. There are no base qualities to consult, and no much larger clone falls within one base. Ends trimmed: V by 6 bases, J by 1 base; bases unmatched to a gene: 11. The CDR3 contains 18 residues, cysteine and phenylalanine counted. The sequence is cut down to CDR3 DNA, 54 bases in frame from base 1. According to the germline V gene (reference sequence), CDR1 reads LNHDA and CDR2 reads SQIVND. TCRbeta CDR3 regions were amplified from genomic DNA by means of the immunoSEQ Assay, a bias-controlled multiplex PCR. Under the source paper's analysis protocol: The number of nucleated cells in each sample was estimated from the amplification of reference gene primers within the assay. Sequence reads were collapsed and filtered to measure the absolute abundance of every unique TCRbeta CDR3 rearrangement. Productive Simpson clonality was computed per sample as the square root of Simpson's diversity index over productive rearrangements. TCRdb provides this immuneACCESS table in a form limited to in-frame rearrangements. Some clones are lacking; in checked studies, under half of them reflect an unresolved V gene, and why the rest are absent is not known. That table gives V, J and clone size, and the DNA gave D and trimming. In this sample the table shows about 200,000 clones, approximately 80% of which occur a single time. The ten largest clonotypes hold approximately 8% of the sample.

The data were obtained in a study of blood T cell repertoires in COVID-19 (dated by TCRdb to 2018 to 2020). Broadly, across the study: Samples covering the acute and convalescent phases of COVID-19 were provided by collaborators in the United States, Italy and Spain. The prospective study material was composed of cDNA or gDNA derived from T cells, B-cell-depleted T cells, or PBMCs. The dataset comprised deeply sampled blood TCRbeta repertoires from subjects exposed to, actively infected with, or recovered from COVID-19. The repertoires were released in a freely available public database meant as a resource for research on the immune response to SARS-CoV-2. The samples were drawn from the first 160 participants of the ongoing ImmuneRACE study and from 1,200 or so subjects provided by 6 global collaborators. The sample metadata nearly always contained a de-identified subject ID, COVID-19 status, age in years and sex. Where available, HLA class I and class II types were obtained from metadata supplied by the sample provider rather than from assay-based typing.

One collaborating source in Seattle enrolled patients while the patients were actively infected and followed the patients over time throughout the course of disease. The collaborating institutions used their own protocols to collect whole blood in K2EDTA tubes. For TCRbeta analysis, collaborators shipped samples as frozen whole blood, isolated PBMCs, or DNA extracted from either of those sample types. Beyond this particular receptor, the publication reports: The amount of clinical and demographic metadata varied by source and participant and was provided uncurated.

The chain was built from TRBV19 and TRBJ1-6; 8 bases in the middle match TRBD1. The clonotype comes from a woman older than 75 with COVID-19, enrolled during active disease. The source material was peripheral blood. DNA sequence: TGTGCCAGTAGACAAGGACAGGGCCAGGCGTCCTATAATTCACCCCTCCACTTT. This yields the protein CASRQGQGQASYNSPLHF.